The 8 T cell receptor beta chains in this list originate from one sample, sequenced in a study of blood T cell repertoires in COVID-19. The data were produced by immunoSEQ multiplex PCR, yet TCRdb's version contains in-frame clones alone and is incomplete. The repertoire includes over 150,000 clones, approximately 91% of them detected once, and roughly 2.1% sits in the top ten. Sequencing was done on a sample of peripheral blood. These receptor sequences come from a man younger than 35 with acute or convalescent COVID-19.

V is TRBV5-6 and J is TRBJ2-6; 9 bases match TRBD1. CDR1 and CDR2 from the germline V gene are SGHDT and YYEEEE. V shed 5 bases, J shed 0 bases, and the junction held 6 bases outside the gene matches. The CDR3 length is 17 residues. In nucleotides, the CDR3 is TGTGCCAGCAGATTTCGGGACAGGGTCTCTGGGGCCAACGTCCTGACTTTC. It specifies CASRFRDRVSGANVLTF.

The gene calls are TRBV5-4 and TRBJ2-3; 15 positions agree with TRBD2. The germline gives CDR1 SGHNT, CDR2 YYREEE (reference sequence). The CDR3 is made up of 20 amino acids. Trimming removed 1 base from V and 4 bases from J; junction bases left unmatched: 13. This CDR3 is CASSLTYGLAGGPGADTQYF. The CDR3 bases are TGTGCCAGCAGCTTGACATACGGACTAGCGGGAGGGCCAGGAGCAGATACGCAGTATTTT. The variable domain in full, completed from reference TRBV5-4 and TRBJ2-3, reads ETGVTQSPTHLIKTRGQQVTLRCSSQSGHNTVSWYQQALGQGPQFIFQYYREEENGRGNFPPRFSGLQFPNYSSELNVNALELDDSALYLCASSLTYGLAGGPGADTQYFGPGTRLTVL.

The CDR3 spells CASSPPGGGNEQFF. Written as DNA, the CDR3 is TGTGCCAGCAGCCCCCCCGGGGGGGGGAATGAGCAGTTCTTC. The chain links TRBV9 to TRBJ2-1, with TRBD2 matching over 8 bases. Per germline, CDR1 SGDLS and CDR2 YYNGEE. This CDR3 has 14 residues. Trimming removed 4 bases from V and 7 bases from J; junction bases left unmatched: 7.

The chain is built from TRBV19 and TRBJ2-3; TRBD1 matches 9 bases. Germline trimming cut 6 bases from V and 5 bases from J; bases unmatched to any gene: 3. CDR1 and CDR2 from the germline V gene are LNHDA and SQIVND (reference sequence). The CDR3 spans 13 residues. The CDR3: CASRGQGRDTQYF. DNA for the CDR3: TGTGCCAGTAGAGGACAGGGGCGAGATACGCAGTATTTT.

This clone was observed once. The chain links TRBV5-1 to TRBJ1-3; 9 bases are shared with TRBD1. The CDR3 spans 18 residues. Unmatched junction bases numbered 12, after V lost 2 bases and J lost 3 bases. Germline V gene sequence: CDR1 SGHRS, CDR2 YFSETQ. The chain's CDR3 is CASSFLTPGTGIGNTIYF. In DNA, the CDR3 is TGCGCCAGCAGCTTCCTGACTCCCGGGACAGGGATTGGAAACACCATATATTTT.

The rearrangement joins TRBV29-1 to TRBJ2-1, with D maybe TRBD2 (7 bases). V lost 0 bases to trimming and J lost 6 bases, with 21 bases between them. There are 17 residues in the CDR3. Germline V gene data show CDR1 as SQVTM and CDR2 as ANQGSEA. CDR3 DNA: TGCAGCGTTGAAGAGGGAGGGGGGTTCTATAATTTCAATGAGCAGTTCTTC. It encodes CSVEEGGGFYNFNEQFF.

This clone was picked up a small number of times. The chain is built from TRBV19 and TRBJ1-2; possibly TRBD1 for D (5 bases). The CDR3 runs 13 residues. V shed 5 bases and J shed 5 bases, with 12 bases lying between them. Germline V gene lookup returns CDR1 LNHDA and CDR2 SQIVND (reference sequence). CDR3 sequence reads: CASSSAGLYGYTF. The CDR3 DNA sequence: TGTGCCAGTAGTTCAGCAGGGTTATATGGCTACACCTTC.

This CDR3 is CASSQDGQARFF. CDR3 in DNA: TGCGCCAGCAGCCAAGATGGCCAAGCGCGGTTCTTC. The genes are TRBV4-1 and TRBJ2-1; no reliable D call. Germline CDR1 MGHRA, CDR2 YSYEKL. The CDR3 totals 12 residues. V was clipped by 0 bases and J by 15 bases, with 12 bases between them.